The following is a TCR beta chain sequence with its context. Original data processing: Nucleated cell counts were estimated from reference gene primer amplification. The repertoire was sequenced with immunoSEQ multiplex PCR; TCRdb's copy has only in-frame clones and lacks some. V, J and clone size derive from that table, while D and trimming were established from the DNA sequence. The table includes about 270,000 clones, around nine tenths detected once. This sample is drawn from a study of blood T cell repertoires in COVID-19. Study at large: Material from acute and convalescent COVID-19 was sourced from the United States, Italy and Spain. The cDNA or gDNA used as material had been derived from T cells, B-cell-depleted T cells, or PBMCs.

The CDR3 spans 15 residues. The V segment lost 5 bases and the J segment 2 bases; nucleotides outside the gene matches: 8. In germline, CDR1 is SGHVS, CDR2 FQNEAQ. The sequence derives from a man aged 35-49 years who had recovered from COVID-19. Sequences were obtained from peripheral blood. V usage is TRBV7-8 and J usage is TRBJ2-7, with 8 bases fitting TRBD2. CDR3 bases: TGTGCCAGCAGCCGGGGCGGCGGGGGGACCTACGAGCAGTACTTC. It is translated as CASSRGGGGTYEQYF.